This TCR beta chain was recovered during a study of T cell responses to AZD1222 COVID-19 vaccine. At the level of the study: Second-dose schedules of about 4 or about 12 weeks were combined. Study-wide points: Females made up more of the donors, who were largely white British, and clonal diversity may have come out too low. Vaccine-associated CD4 TCRs spanned spike, dominant at 160-218 and 743-854.

Here immunoSEQ multiplex PCR was the method, and the copy in TCRdb shows in-frame clones only, minus some. Of tens of thousands of clones in the sample, nearly 90% were seen once. Regarding this clone: Antigen unknown.

This material consisted of peripheral blood, taken on day 0 of AZD1222 vaccination. The TCR sequence derives from an adult in good health.

This CDR3 is CASSLEYEQYF. CDR3 sequence (DNA): TGTGCCAGCAGTTTAGAATACGAGCAGTACTTC. The chain couples TRBV12-3 or TRBV12-4 to TRBJ2-7, with D unclear. The CDR3 extends over 11 amino acids. Deletions cut 1 base from V and 4 bases from J, with 2 bases between.